This entry lists 22 T cell receptor beta chains sequenced from one sample in a study of T cell therapy after organ transplantation. Measured with immunoSEQ multiplex PCR; TCRdb has only the in-frame clones, and not every one. Of about 48,000 clones listed, approximately 94% are singletons. These receptors have no known antigen. The material was CD8+ T cells from blood, obtained before autologous CMV-specific T cell therapy. The receptors stem from a human patient who had received a solid organ transplant and had CMV disease.

This clone was counted once. The chain couples TRBV4-3 to TRBJ2-7, with D perhaps TRBD1 (6 bases). The V gene's germline CDR1 is LGHNA and CDR2 YSLEER. V was pared by 5 bases and J by 1 base, with 9 bases between. This CDR3 is built from 13 residues. The CDR3 protein is CASSSTGSYEQYF. The CDR3 DNA sequence: TGCGCCAGCAGCAGCACAGGGTCCTACGAGCAGTACTTC.

The chain links TRBV6-5 to TRBJ2-7; 13 positions agree with TRBD2. The V and J ends lost 2 bases and 5 bases, in that order; junction bases with no gene match: 3. Germline CDR1 reads MNHEY; CDR2 reads SVGAGI. This CDR3 has 15 residues. The CDR3 here is CASSYGTSGNHEQYF. The DNA of the CDR3 is TGTGCCAGCAGTTACGGGACTAGCGGGAACCACGAGCAGTACTTC.

This chain connects TRBV7-6 to TRBJ2-1; 9 positions agree with TRBD2. In germline, CDR1 is SGHVS, CDR2 FNYEAQ. The junction had 4 bases not matched to a gene; V was cut back by 5 bases and J by 2 bases. The CDR3 consists of 15 residues. The CDR3 spells CASSRLAGPYNEQFF. In DNA form, the CDR3 reads TGTGCCAGCAGCCGCCTAGCGGGGCCCTACAATGAGCAGTTCTTC.

The chain recombines TRBV10-2 with TRBJ1-4; 8 bases map to TRBD1. Germline-derived CDR1 and CDR2 are WSHSY and SAAADI. The ends lost 4 bases at V and 4 bases at J; junction bases unmatched: 2. CDR3 length: 14 residues. CDR3 DNA sequence: TGCGCCAGCAGTGGGACAGGGTATAATGAAAAACTGTTTTTT. This sequence encodes CASSGTGYNEKLFF.

In its sample, this clone is medium-sized. The CDR3 DNA follows: TGTGCCAGCAGTTTAGGGGCGGGATGGTCTCATGAGCAGTTCTTC. Encoded protein: CASSLGAGWSHEQFF. The gene calls are TRBV27 and TRBJ2-1, with D perhaps TRBD2 (6 bases). Looked up from germline, CDR1 is MNHEY and CDR2 is SMNVEV (reference sequence). Trimming left V 2 bases short and J 8 bases short, with 16 bases between. The CDR3 sequence is 15 residues long.

The chain links TRBV2 to TRBJ2-1, with D unresolved. V shed 7 bases and J shed 4 bases, with 8 bases lying between them. This CDR3 is built from 12 residues. CDR1 is SNHLY and CDR2 is FYNNEI in the germline V gene. The CDR3 protein is CASIGLYNEQFF. CDR3 DNA: TGTGCCAGCATAGGGCTATACAATGAGCAGTTCTTC.

The rearrangement links TRBV19 to TRBJ1-2; TRBD1 might be the D (6 bases). Germline V gives CDR1 LNHDA, CDR2 SQIVND (reference sequence). Trimming pared 6 bases from V and 3 bases from J, leaving 8 bases between. This CDR3 has 12 amino acids. This CDR3 is CASRRQDYGYTF. The CDR3 coding sequence is TGTGCCAGTAGGAGACAGGACTATGGCTACACCTTC.

This clone has just one count. The chain links TRBV7-2 to TRBJ2-5; D is ambiguous. CDR1 SGHTA and CDR2 FQGNSA come from the germline V gene. Trimming took 3 bases from V and 1 from J, leaving 9 bases between them. The CDR3 length is 14 residues. CDR3 DNA sequence: TGTGCCAGCAGCTTTTATCGACTCCAAGAGACCCAGTACTTC. It specifies CASSFYRLQETQYF.

The CDR3: CASSFTLQGRGETQYF. The DNA for the CDR3 is TGTGCCAGCAGCTTCACCCTACAGGGTCGGGGTGAGACCCAGTACTTC. The rearrangement links TRBV7-8 to TRBJ2-5; a possible D gene is TRBD1 (6 bases). The V gene's germline CDR1 is SGHVS and CDR2 FQNEAQ. The CDR3 covers 16 residues. Trimming took 3 bases from V and 5 from J, leaving 19 bases between them.

V and J are TRBV12-5 and TRBJ1-2; unclear D gene. This CDR3 has 11 residues. Looked up from germline, CDR1 is LGHNT and CDR2 is FRNRAP. Trimming shortened V by 2 bases and J by 2 bases, and 0 bases separated the two germline ends. CDR3 DNA sequence: TGTGCTAGTGGTTTGAACTATGGCTACACCTTC. Protein product: CASGLNYGYTF.

This chain uses TRBV10-2 with TRBJ2-7, with TRBD1 matching 9 bases. CDR3 length equals 14 residues. V was clipped by 8 bases and J by 3 bases; unmatched bases: 8. Germline lookup yields CDR1 WSHSY and CDR2 SAAADI. CDR3 in amino acids: CASGSGTGNYEQYF. CDR3 nucleotides: TGCGCCAGCGGAAGTGGGACAGGGAACTACGAGCAGTACTTC.

This clone was recorded once. J is TRBJ2-3 and V is TRBV6-5; weak D call: TRBD1 (5 bases). CDR3 length: 15 residues. The V gene lost 4 bases and the J gene lost 4 bases, with 15 bases spanning the gap. In germline, CDR1 is MNHEY, CDR2 SVGAGI. CDR3 nucleotides: TGTGCCAGCAGTTTAGGGGTAGTCCTAGCAGATACGCAGTATTTT. This codes for CASSLGVVLADTQYF.

The chain joins TRBV5-5 to TRBJ2-7; D uncertain. Looked up from germline, CDR1 is SGHKS and CDR2 is YYEKEE (reference sequence). The CDR3 is made up of 16 amino acids. V shed 3 bases and J shed 3 bases, with 19 bases lying between them. The CDR3 DNA follows: TGTGCCAGCAGCTGGACGACTGGCGCGAAGTACTACGAGCAGTACTTC. It translates to CASSWTTGAKYYEQYF.

This clone has just a few counts. The rearrangement links TRBV29-1 to TRBJ2-7, with D tentatively TRBD2 (5 bases). The CDR3 consists of 13 residues. Trimming stripped 7 bases from V and 3 bases from J, with 16 bases between. Germline V CDR1 and CDR2: SQVTM, ANQGSEA. In nucleotides, the CDR3 is TGCAGCGCAGAAACGGGGTCGGGCTACGAGCAGTACTTC. This codes for CSAETGSGYEQYF.

The chain joins TRBV4-1 to TRBJ2-4; D not resolved. CDR3 length equals 13 residues. Germline V gene data show CDR1 as MGHRA and CDR2 as YSYEKL. V dropped 2 bases and J dropped 8 bases, with 10 bases sitting between them. The CDR3 region is CASSQSILDIQYF. The CDR3 DNA follows: TGCGCCAGCAGCCAATCAATTCTGGACATTCAGTACTTC.

The V and J genes are TRBV5-1 and TRBJ1-2; 9 bases are a match to TRBD1. The CDR3 length is 13 residues. The ends lost 4 bases at V and 5 bases at J; junction bases unmatched: 3. Germline values: CDR1 SGHRS, CDR2 YFSETQ. The CDR3 DNA reads as TGCGCCAGCAGCCAAGACAGGGGGTATGGCTACACCTTC. Amino acid sequence: CASSQDRGYGYTF. The whole variable domain, remainder taken from reference TRBV5-1 and TRBJ1-2, is KAGVTQTPRYLIKTRGQQVTLSCSPISGHRSVSWYQQTPGQGLQFLFEYFSETQRNKGNFPGRFSGRQFSNSRSEMNVSTLELGDSALYLCASSQDRGYGYTFGSGTRLTVV.

The CDR3 loop is CATSRDYGRTPNNEQFF. For the CDR3, the DNA is TGTGCCACCAGCAGAGATTATGGTAGGACTCCTAATAATGAGCAGTTCTTC. V and J are TRBV15 and TRBJ2-1; D might be TRBD2 (5 bases). V lost 0 bases and J 7 bases, leaving 19 bases between the germline ends. This CDR3 comprises 17 residues. Germline-derived CDR1 and CDR2 are LNHNV and YYDKDF (reference sequence).

The chain uses TRBV5-1 and TRBJ2-3; D remains ambiguous. The CDR3 extends over 15 amino acids. V lost 0 bases and J lost 0, with 8 bases in between. Germline values: CDR1 SGHRS, CDR2 YFSETQ. CDR3 residues: CASSLGPFSTDTQYF. CDR3 bases: TGCGCCAGCAGCTTGGGCCCCTTTAGCACAGATACGCAGTATTTT.

CDR3 bases: TGTGCCAGTAGCTTTGCCGGGGAGCTGTTTTTT. It is translated as CASSFAGELFF. This chain joins TRBV19 and TRBJ2-2; no reliable D call. CDR3 length: 11 residues. Per the germline V gene, CDR1 is LNHDA and CDR2 is SQIVND (reference sequence). Trimming took off 6 bases at V and 6 bases at J, with 5 bases between the two ends.

Here the CDR3 reads CASSSAAYVSEAFF. The CDR3 DNA sequence: TGTGCCAGCAGTTCTGCGGCTTATGTCAGTGAAGCTTTCTTT. The rearrangement links TRBV27 to TRBJ1-1, with no clear D. This CDR3 region has 14 residues. Trimming took 4 bases from V and 7 from J, leaving 16 bases between them. CDR1 is MNHEY, CDR2 SMNVEV, per germline (reference sequence).

The chain recombines TRBV29-1 with TRBJ2-7; D possibly matches TRBD1 or TRBD2 (5 bases each). The germline V gene encodes CDR1 SQVTM and CDR2 ANQGSEA. V was pared by 2 bases and J by 6 bases, with 11 bases between. CDR3 length: 12 amino acids. The CDR3 nucleotides read TGCAGCGTTGAATCAGGGAGTCGCGAGCAGTACTTC. Translation: CSVESGSREQYF.

The chain couples TRBV5-1 to TRBJ1-2; 7 bases agree with TRBD1. Germline assignment: CDR1 SGHRS and CDR2 YFSETQ. The CDR3 is 13 residues long. J was trimmed by 8 bases and V by 0 bases; bases with no gene match: 4. The CDR3 nucleotides are TGCGCCAGCAGCTTGGAAGGGGGCTGGGGCTACACCTTC. This encodes CASSLEGGWGYTF.